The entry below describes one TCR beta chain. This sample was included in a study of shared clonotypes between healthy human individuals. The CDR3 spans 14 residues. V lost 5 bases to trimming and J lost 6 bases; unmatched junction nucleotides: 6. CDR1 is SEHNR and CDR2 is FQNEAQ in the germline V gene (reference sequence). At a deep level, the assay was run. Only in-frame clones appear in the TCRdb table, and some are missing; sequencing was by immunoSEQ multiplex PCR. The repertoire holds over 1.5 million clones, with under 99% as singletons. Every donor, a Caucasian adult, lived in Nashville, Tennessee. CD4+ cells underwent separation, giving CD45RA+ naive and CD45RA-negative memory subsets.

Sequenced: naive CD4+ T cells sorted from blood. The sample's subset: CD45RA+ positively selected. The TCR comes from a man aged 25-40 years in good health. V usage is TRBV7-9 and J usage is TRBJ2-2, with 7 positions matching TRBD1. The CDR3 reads CASSQGQYAGELFF. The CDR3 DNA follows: TGTGCCAGCAGCCAGGGACAGTACGCCGGGGAGCTGTTTTTT.